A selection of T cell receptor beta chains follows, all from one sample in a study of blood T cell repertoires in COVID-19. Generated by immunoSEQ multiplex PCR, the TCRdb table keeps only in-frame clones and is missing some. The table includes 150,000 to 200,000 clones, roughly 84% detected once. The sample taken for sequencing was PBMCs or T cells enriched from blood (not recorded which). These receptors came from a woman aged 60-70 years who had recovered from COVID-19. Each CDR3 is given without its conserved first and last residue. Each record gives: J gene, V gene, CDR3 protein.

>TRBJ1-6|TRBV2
ASSPAQGAMDSPLH
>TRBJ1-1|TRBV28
ASSLRGTYTEAF
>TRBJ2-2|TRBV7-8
ASSPRGAGGTTGELF
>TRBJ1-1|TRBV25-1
ASSEGRGRAF
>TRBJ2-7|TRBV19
ASSPGQFVGSYEQY
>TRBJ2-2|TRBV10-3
AIRRGELNTGELF
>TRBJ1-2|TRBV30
AWNGQGNYGYT
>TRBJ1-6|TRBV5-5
ASSLAGGGGNSPLH
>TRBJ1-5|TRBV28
ASSLGNQPQH
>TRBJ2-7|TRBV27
ASSLTFGGSIYEQY
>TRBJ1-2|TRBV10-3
AISIQGAAYGYT
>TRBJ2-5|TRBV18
ASSRGQIQETQY
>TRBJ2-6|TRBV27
ASTDRGAGANVLT
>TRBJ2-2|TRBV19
ASSQGVAGATGELF
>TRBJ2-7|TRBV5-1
ASSLGTRYEQY
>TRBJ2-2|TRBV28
ASSPGQGAGGELF
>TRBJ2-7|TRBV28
ASSQQSIRTYEQY
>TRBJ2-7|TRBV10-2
ASGREGLSEQY
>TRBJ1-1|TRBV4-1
ASSQPNRVGEAF
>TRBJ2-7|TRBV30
AWSPSTVSPYEQY
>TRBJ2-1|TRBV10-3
AISQGLAGNNEQF
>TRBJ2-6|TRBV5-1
ASRDQGTGANVLT
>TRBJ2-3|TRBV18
ASSRTGAADTQY
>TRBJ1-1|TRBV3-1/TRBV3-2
ASSQDRLNTEAF
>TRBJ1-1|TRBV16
ASSTTDRVGTEAF
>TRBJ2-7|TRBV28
ASRSGITYEQY
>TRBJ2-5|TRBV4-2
ASSQKVGETQY
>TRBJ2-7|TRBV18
ASSPATGSVAYEQY
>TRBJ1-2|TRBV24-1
ATSASGEPGNYGYT
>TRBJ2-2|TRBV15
ATSSLRVGPGELF
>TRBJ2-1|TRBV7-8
ASSLRLEQF
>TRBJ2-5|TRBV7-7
ASSPTQGPQETQY
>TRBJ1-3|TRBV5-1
ASSPGIFSGNTIY
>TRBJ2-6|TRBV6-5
ASRQFISGANVLT
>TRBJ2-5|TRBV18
ASSLIGTVRTETQY
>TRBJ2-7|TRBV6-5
ASSLSGGSYEQY
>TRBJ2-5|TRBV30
AWSGLSMEETQY
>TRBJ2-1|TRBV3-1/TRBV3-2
ASSSIATQAEQF
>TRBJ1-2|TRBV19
ASRDRGLLLDYGYT
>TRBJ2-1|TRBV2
ASRADVRPYNEQF
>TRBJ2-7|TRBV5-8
ASSRSPGRGYEQY
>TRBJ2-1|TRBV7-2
ASSGGVYNEQF
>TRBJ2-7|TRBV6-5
ASRGTEREDEQY
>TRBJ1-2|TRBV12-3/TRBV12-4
ASNNRGYYGYT
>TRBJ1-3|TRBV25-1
ASSELVGGASGNTIY
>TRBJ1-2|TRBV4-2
ASRRQSSLDYGYT
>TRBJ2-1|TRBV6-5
ASSRTSGSQDEQF
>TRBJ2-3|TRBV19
ASSRGTRPSTDTQY
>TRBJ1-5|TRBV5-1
ASSIGQGRNQPQH
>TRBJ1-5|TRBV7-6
ASSSSTGPQH
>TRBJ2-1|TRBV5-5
ASSFRGSYNEQF
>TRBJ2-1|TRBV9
ARSVVSGGGLNEQF
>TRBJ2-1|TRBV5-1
ASSQALAGVNNEQF
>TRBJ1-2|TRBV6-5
ASSYASGTGLGYT
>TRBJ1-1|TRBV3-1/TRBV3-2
ASSQNGQGTWATEAF
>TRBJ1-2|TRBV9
ASSVGGQNYGYT
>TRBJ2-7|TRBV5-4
ASSLRRELGYEQY